A selection of T cell receptor beta chains follows, all from one sample in a study of T cell changes during pregnancy in multiple sclerosis. The protocol was immunoSEQ multiplex PCR, while the TCRdb copy is restricted to in-frame clones and leaves out a portion. This table has some 80,000 clones, nearly 95% appearing once. The source material was peripheral blood, sampled in the second trimester of pregnancy. The receptors derive from a female donor with multiple sclerosis, enrolled in a pregnancy study. CDR3s include the opening cysteine and the closing phenylalanine or tryptophan. The D gene is left open where the match is weak. Only some rows state a clone size, as once, few, many or a class for expanded clones.

j_gene	d_gene	abundance	v_gene	CDR3aa	CDR3nt
TRBJ1-1	TRBD1	.	TRBV5-1	CASSSTGGAFF	TGCGCCAGCAGCTCGACAGGGGGGGCTTTCTTT
TRBJ1-5	.	.	TRBV5-8	CASSLDQIHSNQPQHF	TGTGCCAGCAGCTTGGACCAGATACATAGCAATCAGCCCCAGCATTTT
TRBJ2-3	.	.	TRBV7-9	CASSLRDGTPDTQYF	TGTGCCAGCAGCTTACGGGACGGGACTCCAGATACGCAGTATTTT
TRBJ2-1	TRBD2	.	TRBV7-7	CASSRGGVGEQFF	TGTGCCAGCTCACGGGGGGGGGTCGGTGAGCAGTTCTTC
TRBJ1-2	TRBD1	once	TRBV27	CASSSTGIYTF	TGTGCCAGCAGTTCGACAGGGATCTACACCTTC
TRBJ2-7	.	.	TRBV19	CASSTVHPGREQYF	TGTGCCAGTAGCACGGTGCATCCAGGTCGCGAGCAGTACTTC
TRBJ2-1	TRBD2	.	TRBV7-9	CASSSPLAGIDEQFF	TGTGCCAGCAGCTCCCCACTAGCGGGAATCGATGAGCAGTTCTTC
TRBJ2-7	TRBD2	.	TRBV19	CASSSAGTSREQYF	TGTGCCAGTAGTTCGGCCGGGACTAGCCGAGAGCAGTACTTC
TRBJ1-2	TRBD1	.	TRBV5-6	CASSLGDSLYGYTF	TGTGCCAGCAGCTTGGGGGACAGCCTTTATGGCTACACCTTC
TRBJ1-2	.	.	TRBV2	CASSEDPGGADYGYTF	TGTGCCAGCAGTGAAGATCCGGGGGGCGCCGACTATGGCTACACCTTC
TRBJ2-7	.	.	TRBV27	CASSSTVRYEQYF	TGTGCCAGCAGTTCGACCGTGAGGTACGAGCAGTACTTC
TRBJ2-5	TRBD1	.	TRBV4-2	CASSQRQGAEETQYF	TGTGCCAGCAGCCAAAGACAGGGGGCGGAGGAGACCCAGTACTTC
TRBJ2-3	TRBD2	.	TRBV7-9	CASSPSASGRATDTQYF	TGTGCCAGCAGCCCTAGCGCAAGCGGGAGGGCAACAGATACGCAGTATTTT
TRBJ2-1	TRBD1	.	TRBV11-2	CASSHRDRGNYNEQFF	TGTGCCAGCAGTCACAGGGACAGGGGGAACTACAATGAGCAGTTCTTC
TRBJ1-1	TRBD1	.	TRBV15	CATSSTGGRGTEAFF	TGTGCCACCAGCAGCACAGGGGGCAGAGGCACTGAAGCTTTCTTT
TRBJ1-5	.	.	TRBV28	CASSLRQVGNQPQHF	TGTGCCAGCAGTTTACGACAGGTGGGGAATCAGCCCCAGCATTTT
TRBJ2-5	TRBD1	.	TRBV4-2	CASSQGNRGFETQYF	TGTGCCAGCAGCCAAGGTAACAGGGGGTTCGAGACCCAGTACTTC
TRBJ1-5	.	.	TRBV21-1	CASREAGLNQPQHF	TGTGCCAGCAGGGAGGCCGGACTCAATCAGCCCCAGCATTTT
TRBJ2-2	.	once	TRBV7-3	CASSRSLDSFLNTGELFF	TGTGCCAGCAGCAGAAGCCTGGACTCCTTCTTGAACACCGGGGAGCTGTTTTTT
TRBJ2-3	TRBD2	.	TRBV6-5	CASNGRGDTQYF	TGTGCCAGCAACGGGAGGGGTGATACGCAGTATTTT
TRBJ2-7	TRBD2	.	TRBV18	CASSPAGRTSSYEQYF	TGTGCCAGCTCACCTGCGGGCAGGACTAGCTCCTACGAGCAGTACTTC
TRBJ2-1	.	.	TRBV2	CASSLYNEQFF	TGTGCCAGCAGCCTATACAATGAGCAGTTCTTC
TRBJ1-1	.	once	TRBV10-2	CASSADWNTEAFF	TGCGCCAGCAGTGCCGACTGGAACACTGAAGCTTTCTTT
TRBJ2-7	.	.	TRBV5-1	CASSWGHYEQYF	TGCGCCAGCAGCTGGGGGCACTACGAGCAGTACTTC
TRBJ2-7	TRBD2	.	TRBV28	CASSLDGGGLEQYF	TGTGCCAGCAGTTTAGACGGGGGAGGGCTCGAGCAGTACTTC
TRBJ2-1	.	.	TRBV6-5	CASSWVAGDEQFF	TGTGCCAGCAGTTGGGTGGCGGGCGATGAGCAGTTCTTC
TRBJ2-1	TRBD1	.	TRBV13	CASSFGAAGGINEQFF	TGTGCCAGCAGCTTTGGGGCAGCAGGGGGCATCAATGAGCAGTTCTTC
TRBJ2-7	TRBD2	.	TRBV9	CASSVSGSLDEQYF	TGTGCCAGCAGCGTAAGCGGGAGTCTAGACGAGCAGTACTTC
TRBJ2-5	.	once	TRBV28	CASTLRGWYQETQYF	TGTGCCAGCACCCTACGAGGGTGGTACCAAGAGACCCAGTACTTC
TRBJ1-3	.	once	TRBV6-5	CASSYGGSSGNTIYF	TGTGCCAGCAGTTATGGGGGGTCCTCTGGAAACACCATATATTTT
TRBJ2-2	.	.	TRBV7-9	CASSLGQVNGELFF	TGTGCCAGCAGCTTAGGACAGGTTAACGGGGAGCTGTTTTTT
TRBJ1-2	.	.	TRBV28	CASSPLGGLYGYTF	TGTGCCAGCAGCCCGTTGGGGGGTCTCTATGGCTACACCTTC
TRBJ2-1	TRBD1	.	TRBV9	CASSEQGADNEQFF	TGTGCCAGCAGCGAACAGGGGGCGGACAATGAGCAGTTCTTC
TRBJ2-3	TRBD1	once	TRBV11-2	CASSLGQGLFF	TGTGCCAGCAGCTTGGGACAGGGCCTTTTTTTT
TRBJ2-7	.	.	TRBV11-2	CASSLDPRLVDEQYF	TGTGCCAGCAGCTTAGATCCTAGGCTTGTGGACGAGCAGTACTTC
TRBJ2-1	.	once	TRBV13	CASSFEGRGGYNEQFF	TGTGCCAGCAGCTTTGAAGGGAGGGGGGGTTACAATGAGCAGTTCTTC
TRBJ1-1	TRBD1	.	TRBV19	CATKQGLGTEAFF	TGTGCCACAAAACAGGGGTTGGGGACTGAAGCTTTCTTT
TRBJ2-1	TRBD2	.	TRBV9	CASSVAWEGEQFF	TGTGCCAGCAGCGTAGCTTGGGAGGGTGAGCAGTTCTTC
TRBJ2-1	TRBD1	.	TRBV5-4	CASSLSGGAYNEQFF	TGTGCCAGCAGCTTGTCAGGGGGCGCTTACAATGAGCAGTTCTTC
TRBJ2-1	.	.	TRBV7-8	CASSQSSGLFSYNEQFF	TGTGCCAGCAGCCAAAGCTCAGGGTTGTTTTCCTACAATGAGCAGTTCTTC
TRBJ1-1	TRBD1	.	TRBV30	CAWSGDSLRMNTEAFF	TGTGCCTGGAGTGGGGACAGCTTGAGAATGAACACTGAAGCTTTCTTT
TRBJ1-2	.	few	TRBV6-6	CASSPEQGENGYTF	TGTGCCAGCAGCCCCGAACAGGGTGAGAATGGCTACACCTTC
TRBJ2-3	.	.	TRBV2	CASSGPLDFTDSQYF	TGTGCCAGCAGTGGACCTTTGGACTTCACAGATTCGCAGTATTTT
TRBJ1-1	TRBD1	.	TRBV19	CASSPTGQVLNTEAFF	TGTGCCAGTAGCCCGACTGGACAGGTTCTGAACACTGAAGCTTTCTTT
TRBJ2-7	TRBD1	.	TRBV5-1	CASSLQGEAYEQYF	TGCGCCAGCAGCTTACAGGGGGAGGCCTACGAGCAGTACTTC
TRBJ2-1	.	once	TRBV19	CASSLGAHEQFF	TGTGCCAGTAGCTTAGGGGCGCATGAGCAGTTCTTC
TRBJ1-1	.	.	TRBV19	CASIANMNTEAFF	TGTGCCAGTATAGCCAACATGAACACTGAAGCTTTCTTT
TRBJ2-7	.	.	TRBV19	CASSQGISYEQYF	TGTGCCAGTAGTCAGGGGATATCCTACGAGCAGTACTTC
TRBJ1-1	.	.	TRBV5-1	CASSPLRGNTEAFF	TGCGCCAGCAGCCCGTTAAGGGGGAACACTGAAGCTTTCTTT
TRBJ1-1	.	.	TRBV10-2	CASSEAGTTEAFF	TGCGCCAGCAGTGAGGCGGGCACCACTGAAGCTTTCTTT
TRBJ1-2	.	.	TRBV19	CASTPKVRTDINYGYTF	TGTGCCAGTACCCCAAAAGTCCGGACAGATATTAACTATGGCTACACCTTC
TRBJ2-2	.	.	TRBV5-4	CASSLELGGNTGELFF	TGTGCCAGCAGCTTGGAATTGGGGGGGAACACCGGGGAGCTGTTTTTT